This T cell receptor (beta chain) was identified in a study of regulatory T cells in long-lasting Graves disease. The study's findings and limits: Persistent disease exhibited a predilection for TRBV28, TRBJ1-2 and TRBJ2-5.

This clonotype was seen a single time. Its specificity is unknown. This CDR3 region has 15 residues. V shed 0 bases, J shed 8 bases, and the junction held 10 bases outside the gene matches. Germline lookup yields CDR1 DFQATT and CDR2 SNEGSKA (reference sequence). According to the study, TCR beta libraries were built with iRepertoire HTBI primers and CDR3-region Arm-PCR. One entry per CDR3 protein results from TCRdb running MiXCR on the multiplex PCR reads. Of approximately 400,000 distinct CDR3 sequences in the sample, 15% are singletons; the top ten hold around 7.6%. Regarding time point: newly diagnosed GD, antithyroid drugs for less than 3 months. RNA extracted from PBMCs served as the sequencing template. This sample also appeared in a second study, on T cells in Graves' hyperthyroidism and ophthalmopathy. From that report: In the first-round RT-PCR of the TCR CDR3, the HTBI primer set was used.

The V and J genes are TRBV20-1 and TRBJ1-2; 9 bases are shared with TRBD1. The sequences come from peripheral blood mononuclear cells (PBMCs), collected at new diagnosis, from a patient treated with antithyroid drugs. This TCR was sampled from a woman aged 40 to 50 with Graves disease. The CDR3 region has the DNA TGCAGTGCTAGAGACACAGGGGGCTCAATCGAAGGCTACACCTTC. Protein sequence: CSARDTGGSIEGYTF.